The 16 T cell receptor beta chains presented below share a single source sample, sequenced in a study of CD8 T cells in ankylosing spondylitis. Via MiXCR, TCRdb re-called the 5' RACE reads, giving one row per CDR3 protein. The sample records around 220,000 distinct CDR3 sequences, about 10% being singletons. Sequenced sample: blood, either unsorted or a sorted T cell fraction (not recorded which). These receptor sequences come from a male donor with ankylosing spondylitis or in good health (not recorded which).

This chain links TRBV12-3 or TRBV12-4 with TRBJ2-2; D is perhaps TRBD1 or TRBD2 (6 bases each). The CDR3 sequence is 15 residues long. The ends were cut back, 3 bases at V and 3 bases at J, with 11 bases in the middle. The DNA of the CDR3 is TGTGCCAGCAGTTTGCACAGGGAGGACACCGGGGAGCTGTTTTTT. Amino acid sequence: CASSLHREDTGELFF.

On this clonotype: Just one base apart from a much larger clone, this may be a read error. The missing conserved phenylalanine or tryptophan at the end of this CDR3 makes a read error likely. The chain recombines TRBV7-2 with TRBJ1-1; TRBD1 might be the D (5 bases). V lost 5 bases and J lost 6, with 19 bases in between. CDR1 and CDR2 (germline): SGHTA, FQGNSA. CDR3 length equals 15 residues. The CDR3 bases are TGTGCCAGCAGCCTCCCCACTGGGGCGGTGGCTGAAGCTTTCTTA. This sequence encodes CASSLPTGAVAEAFL.

This clonotype was found many times. The chain links TRBV5-1 to TRBJ1-3, with D uncertain. There are 18 residues in the CDR3. Germline CDR1 reads SGHRS; CDR2 reads YFSETQ. The V end lost 4 bases, the J end lost 0 bases, and 20 bases lay between the germline ends. For the CDR3, the DNA is TGCGCCAGCAGCATCATGAGTCCGGACCTTCTCTCTGGAAACACCATATATTTT. It yields the protein CASSIMSPDLLSGNTIYF.

CDR3 loop: CASSGVAGDLNFSTDTQYF. The DNA of the CDR3 is TGTGCCAGCTCCGGGGTAGCGGGGGACCTCAATTTTAGCACAGATACGCAGTATTTT. The chain is built from TRBV3-1 and TRBJ2-3, with 9 bases fitting TRBD2. From germline, CDR1 is LGHDT and CDR2 YNNKEL (reference sequence). This CDR3 is 19 amino acids long. The junction had 18 bases not matched to a gene; V was cut back by 8 bases and J by 0 bases.

This clonotype has a count of ten or more. This chain connects TRBV7-8 to TRBJ2-1, with D perhaps matching TRBD2 (5 bases). V gave up 1 base and J gave up 0 bases, with 10 bases separating them. The germline gives CDR1 SGHVS, CDR2 FQNEAQ. The CDR3 has 16 amino acids. In nucleotides, the CDR3 is TGTGCCAGCAGCTTAGTTCTGGGGAGCTCCTACAATGAGCAGTTCTTC. This gives the protein CASSLVLGSSYNEQFF.

Many counts were recorded for this clonotype. CDR3 bases: TGCGCCAGCAGCTTACTAGACAGGGCCTCCTATGGCTACACCTTC. Protein product: CASSLLDRASYGYTF. The chain is built from TRBV5-1 and TRBJ1-2; TRBD1 matches at 7 bases. V gave up 2 bases and J gave up 4 bases; unmatched junction bases: 8. CDR3 length: 15 residues. The germline V gene encodes CDR1 SGHRS and CDR2 YFSETQ. Full variable domain (missing parts from reference TRBV5-1 and TRBJ1-2): KAGVTQTPRYLIKTRGQQVTLSCSPISGHRSVSWYQQTPGQGLQFLFEYFSETQRNKGNFPGRFSGRQFSNSRSEMNVSTLELGDSALYLCASSLLDRASYGYTFGSGTRLTVV.

Ten or more counts support this clonotype. The chain combines TRBV6-5 with TRBJ2-2, with TRBD1 matching over 8 bases. After removal of 2 bases from V and 7 bases from J, the junction contained 6 bases not matched to a gene. CDR1 is MNHEY and CDR2 is SVGAGI in the germline V gene. The CDR3 covers 15 residues. In nucleotides, the CDR3 is TGTGCCAGCAGTTACCATACAGGGGGTGGCGGGGAGCTGTTTTTT. Amino acid sequence: CASSYHTGGGGELFF.

This clonotype was observed a few times. The rearrangement uses TRBV9 and TRBJ2-7, with no clear D. The CDR3 sequence is 14 residues long. Germline V gene sequence: CDR1 SGDLS, CDR2 YYNGEE. Trimming left V 0 bases short and J 4 bases short, with 11 bases between. Written as DNA, the CDR3 is TGTGCCAGCAGCGTAGGATGGACCCTATACGAGCAGTACTTC. Its protein product is CASSVGWTLYEQYF.

This clonotype was detected ten times or more. V usage is TRBV5-1 and J usage is TRBJ2-3; 7 nucleotides agree with TRBD1. Looked up from germline, CDR1 is SGHRS and CDR2 is YFSETQ. This CDR3 region has 16 residues. V lost 0 bases to trimming and J lost 2 bases; unmatched junction nucleotides: 6. The chain's CDR3 is CASSLVGTEDTDTQYF. CDR3 bases: TGCGCCAGCAGCTTGGTCGGGACAGAAGACACAGATACGCAGTATTTT.

This clonotype was observed many times. The V gene is TRBV7-2, the J gene TRBJ2-7; D ambiguous. The CDR3 has 13 amino acids. V shed 4 bases and J shed 6 bases, with 13 bases lying between them. Germline V gene sequence: CDR1 SGHTA, CDR2 FQGNSA. CDR3 region: CASSSTLPGEQYF. The DNA for the CDR3 is TGTGCCAGCAGCTCGACTCTTCCGGGCGAGCAGTACTTC.

V gene TRBV7-9 combines with J gene TRBJ2-4; TRBD1 might be the D (5 bases). Per germline, CDR1 SEHNR and CDR2 FQNEAQ (reference sequence). V lost 6 bases, J lost 0 bases, and 15 bases lay in between. This CDR3 contains 16 residues. CDR3 DNA sequence: TGTGCCAGCAGTCCGACAGTCCCCCTAGCCAAAAACATTCAGTACTTC. Its protein product is CASSPTVPLAKNIQYF. Looking up the rest from reference TRBV7-9 and TRBJ2-4 gives the full variable domain: DTGVSQNPRHKITKRGQNVTFRCDPISEHNRLYWYRQTLGQGPEFLTYFQNEAQLEKSRLLSDRFSAERPKGSFSTLEIQRTEQGDSAMYLCASSPTVPLAKNIQYFGAGTRLSVL.

This clonotype was observed many times. J is TRBJ2-3 and V is TRBV7-3; 10 nucleotides line up with TRBD2. Looked up from germline, CDR1 is SGHTA and CDR2 is FQGTGA. With V trimmed by 3 bases and J by 1 base, 1 base remained unmatched. The CDR3 covers 15 residues. The CDR3 protein is CASSFGLAGTDTQYF. The CDR3 DNA follows: TGTGCCAGCAGCTTTGGACTAGCGGGCACAGATACGCAGTATTTT.

This clonotype has at least ten counts. The CDR3 sequence: CASSFGGVAKNIQYF. The DNA of the CDR3 is TGTGCCAGCAGCTTTGGGGGCGTAGCCAAAAACATTCAGTACTTC. The chain carries TRBV7-8 and TRBJ2-4, with a possible D match to TRBD1 (6 bases). The V and J ends lost 3 bases and 0 bases respectively, with 9 bases between them. There are 15 residues in the CDR3. The V gene's germline CDR1 is SGHVS and CDR2 FQNEAQ. Based on the CDR3 plus reference TRBV7-8 and TRBJ2-4, the full variable domain is GAGVSQSPRYKVAKRGQDVALRCDPISGHVSLFWYQQALGQGPEFLTYFQNEAQLDKSGLPSDRFFAERPEGSVSTLKIQRTQQEDSAVYLCASSFGGVAKNIQYFGAGTRLSVL.

This sequence joins TRBV9 and TRBJ1-1; D perhaps matches TRBD1 (5 bases). The germline V gene encodes CDR1 SGDLS and CDR2 YYNGEE. The CDR3 loop spans 16 amino acids. Trimming shortened V by 3 bases and J by 6 bases, and 21 bases separated the two germline ends. The CDR3 bases are TGTGCCAGCAGCGCCAGCGGGACCGCTGAACACGCTGAAGCTTTCTTT. It yields the protein CASSASGTAEHAEAFF.

This chain uses TRBV19 with TRBJ2-3; no definite D call. CDR3 length: 12 residues. The V gene's germline CDR1 is LNHDA and CDR2 SQIVND (reference sequence). Deletions cut 7 bases from V and 1 base from J, with 6 bases between. This CDR3 is CASKARTDTQYF. The CDR3 nucleotides are TGTGCCAGTAAAGCGCGCACAGATACGCAGTATTTT.

This clonotype was counted many times. The chain links TRBV5-6 to TRBJ2-3; 7 bases match TRBD1. Germline CDR1 SGHDT, CDR2 YYEEEE. The V gene end was trimmed by 0 bases and the J gene end by 0 bases; junction bases not matched to a gene: 4. The CDR3 runs 16 residues. In nucleotides, the CDR3 is TGTGCCAGCAGCTTGGTAGGGACAGTTAGCACAGATACGCAGTATTTT. Encoded protein: CASSLVGTVSTDTQYF. The variable domain in full, completed from reference TRBV5-6 and TRBJ2-3, reads DAGVTQSPTHLIKTRGQQVTLRCSPKSGHDTVSWYQQALGQGPQFIFQYYEEEERQRGNFPDRFSGHQFPNYSSELNVNALLLGDSALYLCASSLVGTVSTDTQYFGPGTRLTVL.